Listed here are 20 T cell receptor beta chains from one sample, sequenced in a study of radiation and T cells in renal cell carcinoma. Time point here: blood 4 weeks post-SBRT, at nephrectomy. Noted treatment: 15 Gy SBRT to primary tumor, nephrectomy 4 weeks later. The repertoire was sequenced with immunoSEQ multiplex PCR; TCRdb's copy has only in-frame clones and lacks some. The table records around 140,000 clones, approximately 86% of them present only once. This material consisted of blood, taken from a patient whose treatment included radiotherapy and nephrectomy. Source of these receptors: a woman aged 50 to 65 with renal cell carcinoma.

The genes are TRBV29-1 and TRBJ2-1; possibly TRBD2 for D (5 bases). Germline values: CDR1 SQVTM, CDR2 ANQGSEA. This CDR3 is 12 amino acids long. V was clipped by 7 bases and J by 4 bases, with 11 bases between them. For the CDR3, the DNA is TGCAGCGGGGAGATTCGATACAATGAGCAGTTCTTC. Protein product: CSGEIRYNEQFF.

This chain uses TRBV6-1 with TRBJ2-1, with D tentatively TRBD1 (5 bases). Germline V gene sequence: CDR1 MNHNS, CDR2 SASEGT. Trimming pared 0 bases from V and 2 bases from J, leaving 8 bases between. CDR3 length: 15 amino acids. This CDR3 reads CASSEARAPYNEQFF. As DNA, the CDR3 is TGTGCCAGCAGTGAAGCCAGGGCACCCTACAATGAGCAGTTCTTC.

This chain uses TRBV28 with TRBJ1-2, with D unresolved. This CDR3 is built from 12 residues. Trimming took 6 bases from V and 1 from J, leaving 6 bases between them. Germline lookup yields CDR1 MDHEN and CDR2 SYDVKM. CDR3 coding DNA: TGTGCCAGCAGCCGTATTAACTATGGCTACACCTTC. This sequence encodes CASSRINYGYTF.

The V and J genes are TRBV4-2 and TRBJ2-7; TRBD1 aligns across 11 bases. The V gene end was trimmed by 3 bases and the J gene end by 1 base; junction bases not matched to a gene: 14. Germline V gene lookup returns CDR1 LGHNA and CDR2 YNFKEQ. The CDR3 consists of 19 residues. In DNA, the CDR3 is TGTGCCAGCAGCCACCCGAGGACAGGGGGCTCATTAGGTTCCTACGAGCAGTACTTC. It codes for CASSHPRTGGSLGSYEQYF.

The chain links TRBV5-8 to TRBJ1-5; D may be TRBD1 (5 bases). From germline, CDR1 is SGHTS and CDR2 YDEGEE. This CDR3 comprises 17 residues. V was pared by 1 base and J by 2 bases, with 16 bases between. The CDR3 here is CASSLSGGQGGNQPQHF. CDR3 nucleotides: TGTGCCAGCAGCTTGTCGGGGGGTCAGGGTGGCAATCAGCCCCAGCATTTT.

The CDR3 sequence: CASRQTGGPGEQYF. As DNA, the CDR3 is TGTGCCAGCAGGCAGACGGGGGGACCGGGGGAGCAGTACTTC. The genes are TRBV7-8 and TRBJ2-7, with TRBD2 matching 7 bases. Trimming at V came to 6 bases and at J to 7 bases, leaving 12 bases not matched to a gene. Germline V gene lookup returns CDR1 SGHVS and CDR2 FQNEAQ. The CDR3 runs to 14 residues.

The rearrangement links TRBV4-2 to TRBJ1-5; a weak D match, TRBD1 (5 bases). Trimming took off 1 base at V and 6 bases at J, with 13 bases between the two ends. Germline CDR1 reads LGHNA; CDR2 reads YNFKEQ. The CDR3 runs 15 residues. The CDR3 nucleotides read TGTGCCAGCAGCCAAGTATCAGGGTTAGGTCAGCCCCAGCATTTT. Translating gives CASSQVSGLGQPQHF.

This clone was observed a few times. V is TRBV28 and J is TRBJ1-5; tentatively, D is TRBD1 (5 bases). Trimming shortened V by 4 bases and J by 3 bases, and 10 bases separated the two germline ends. The CDR3 extends over 14 amino acids. The germline V gene has CDR1 MDHEN and CDR2 SYDVKM. The CDR3 DNA reads TGTGCCAGCAGTTCTGACAGTAACAATCAGCCCCAGCATTTT. Translating gives CASSSDSNNQPQHF.

The V call is TRBV6-1, the J call TRBJ2-7; D ambiguous. The length of the CDR3 is 14 residues. CDR1 is MNHNS, CDR2 SASEGT, per germline. Trimming removed 0 bases from V and 5 bases from J, with 11 bases in between. In DNA, the CDR3 is TGTGCCAGCAGTGAAGCTATGGCAGCCAACGAGCAGTACTTC. It translates to CASSEAMAANEQYF.

The chain combines TRBV6-1 with TRBJ2-7; D unclear. Trimming stripped 6 bases from V and 2 bases from J, with 5 bases between. The CDR3 totals 11 residues. CDR1 is MNHNS and CDR2 is SASEGT in the germline V gene. The CDR3 region has the DNA TGTGCCAGCAGAAGTACCTACGAGCAGTACTTC. As protein: CASRSTYEQYF.

The chain employs TRBV12-5 and TRBJ2-2, with D maybe TRBD1 (6 bases). From germline, CDR1 is LGHNT and CDR2 FRNRAP. V lost 0 bases and J lost 10, with 18 bases in between. The CDR3 loop spans 16 amino acids. CDR3 residues: CASGLVRYREGVELFF. CDR3 nucleotide sequence: TGTGCTAGTGGTTTGGTACGATACAGGGAAGGCGTGGAGCTGTTTTTT. Filled out from reference TRBV12-5 and TRBJ2-2, the complete variable domain reads DARVTQTPRHKVTEMGQEVTMRCQPILGHNTVFWYRQTMMQGLELLAYFRNRAPLDDSGMPKDRFSAEMPDATLATLKIQPSEPRDSAVYFCASGLVRYREGVELFFGEGSRLTVL.

This clone was picked up a small number of times. The rearrangement links TRBV19 to TRBJ2-7, with 8 bases identical to TRBD2. The CDR3 contains 13 residues. Germline lookup yields CDR1 LNHDA and CDR2 SQIVND (reference sequence). The CDR3 is CAIRAGDPYEQYF. The CDR3 coding sequence is TGTGCTATCAGAGCGGGAGACCCATACGAGCAGTACTTC.

CDR3 sequence reads: CASAITGAGAEQYF. The CDR3 region has the DNA TGTGCCAGTGCAATAACAGGGGCCGGGGCGGAGCAGTACTTC. The chain carries TRBV6-1 and TRBJ2-7; 7 nucleotides agree with TRBD1. The germline gives CDR1 MNHNS, CDR2 SASEGT. The CDR3 has 14 residues. V shed 9 bases and J 7 bases; nucleotides not matched to a gene: 15.

This clone was detected once. The V and J genes are TRBV10-2 and TRBJ1-6; 10 positions match TRBD1. Germline CDR1 WSHSY, CDR2 SAAADI. Trimming took 2 bases from V and 8 from J; bases not matched to a gene: 9. CDR3 length: 17 residues. In nucleotides, the CDR3 is TGCGCCAGCAGTGAGACCCGGGACAGGGGTTCGCATTCACCCCTCCACTTT. Translating gives CASSETRDRGSHSPLHF.

The sample holds a few counts of this clone. V gene TRBV11-3 combines with J gene TRBJ2-7; maybe TRBD1 (5 bases). CDR1 is SGHNT and CDR2 is YENEEA in the germline V gene. V lost 5 bases, J lost 1 base, and 12 bases lay in between. There are 14 residues in the CDR3. Here the CDR3 reads CASSPAAGSYEQYF. Written as DNA, the CDR3 is TGTGCCAGCAGCCCGGCTGCAGGGTCCTACGAGCAGTACTTC.

This chain joins TRBV11-2 and TRBJ2-2; no clear D gene. There are 12 residues in the CDR3. From germline, CDR1 is SGHAT and CDR2 FQNNGV. Trimming took off 4 bases at V and 1 base at J, with 1 base between the two ends. CDR3: CASSWNTGELFF. As DNA, the CDR3 is TGTGCCAGCAGCTGGAACACCGGGGAGCTGTTTTTT.

CDR3 coding DNA: TGTGCCAGCAGTTACAATGGGGACAGGGCCTATGGCTACACCTTC. The encoded protein is CASSYNGDRAYGYTF. The J gene is TRBJ1-2, the V gene TRBV6-5; 9 bases match TRBD1. Germline CDR1 reads MNHEY; CDR2 reads SVGAGI. The length of the CDR3 is 15 residues. V lost 2 bases to trimming and J lost 4 bases; unmatched junction nucleotides: 5.

The gene calls are TRBV5-5 and TRBJ2-5; 7 nucleotides match TRBD1. Per the germline V gene, CDR1 is SGHKS and CDR2 is YYEKEE (reference sequence). The CDR3 runs to 14 residues. V trimming: 4 bases; J trimming: 5 bases; junction bases outside the gene matches: 8. In DNA form, the CDR3 reads TGTGCCAGCAGCCTGAACAGGGGCCCGGAGACCCAGTACTTC. Translating it yields CASSLNRGPETQYF.

The chain links TRBV7-2 to TRBJ2-3, with a possible D match to TRBD1 (8 bases). Looked up from germline, CDR1 is SGHTA and CDR2 is FQGNSA. The CDR3 covers 15 residues. The V and J ends lost 5 bases and 7 bases respectively, with 19 bases between them. This CDR3 reads CASSQGAGEDYTQYF. In DNA form, the CDR3 reads TGTGCCAGCAGCCAGGGGGCGGGGGAAGATTATACGCAGTATTTT.

This clone has a single count. The genes are TRBV5-1 and TRBJ1-2; the match to TRBD1 covers 7 bases. In germline, CDR1 is SGHRS, CDR2 YFSETQ. The junction had 9 bases not matched to a gene; V was cut back by 4 bases and J by 3 bases. CDR3 length equals 15 residues. DNA of the CDR3: TGCGCCAGCAGCCCCGCCCCGGGACAGTACTATGGCTACACCTTC. Its protein product is CASSPAPGQYYGYTF.